A selection of T cell receptor beta chains follows, all from one sample in a study of shared clonotypes between healthy human individuals. Using immunoSEQ multiplex PCR, the repertoire was profiled, and TCRdb retains in-frame clones only, with some absent. The profile shows roughly 760,000 clones, 74% of them singletons. Specimen: memory CD4+ T cells sorted from blood. The receptors originated from a woman in her 30s in good health. The CDR3 runs from the conserved cysteine through the conserved F or W. D genes are given only for firm matches. The size of a clone is reported for some rows only, either as once, few or many, or as a class for expanded clones.

v_gene,d_gene,abundance,j_gene,CDR3nt,CDR3aa
TRBV20-1,.,once,TRBJ2-7,TGCAGTGCTAGAGATGTTGGTCGGCAGTACTTC,CSARDVGRQYF
TRBV19,.,.,TRBJ1-3,TGTGCCAGTAGTATAGGAAGCGTAACTGGAAACACCATATATTTT,CASSIGSVTGNTIYF
TRBV28,.,.,TRBJ1-2,TGTGCCAGCAGGTCATCCGCCGGGACTTACTATGGCTACACCTTC,CASRSSAGTYYGYTF
TRBV6-5,.,.,TRBJ1-2,TGTGCCAGCAGCCAAGGGGGTTTTGGCTACACCTTC,CASSQGGFGYTF
TRBV7-8,.,.,TRBJ2-5,TGTGCCAGCACCGTACTCCTCCAAGAGACCCAGTACTTC,CASTVLLQETQYF
TRBV11-2,.,.,TRBJ2-5,TGTGCCAGCAGCCCAGGCGAGACCCAGTACTTC,CASSPGETQYF
TRBV10-3,TRBD2,.,TRBJ2-2,TGTGCCATCAGTGATGGTGGGAGGGCCAACACCGGGGAGCTGTTTTTT,CAISDGGRANTGELFF
TRBV4-1,TRBD1,.,TRBJ1-4,TGCGCCAGCAGCCAAAGGAGACAGGGTCCAGGGGCTTCTGAAAAACTGTTTTTT,CASSQRRQGPGASEKLFF
TRBV5-1,.,once,TRBJ1-4,TGCGCCAGCACCGCCTCCTTTGGGAGCTCAAAACTGTTTTTT,CASTASFGSSKLFF
TRBV2,.,.,TRBJ2-1,TGTGCCAGCAGCGGAGGGAACAGGGATTACAATGAGCAGTTCTTC,CASSGGNRDYNEQFF
TRBV4-1,TRBD2,.,TRBJ2-3,TGCGCCAGCAGCCGGGCTGGGCGGGAGGGAGATACGCAGTATTTT,CASSRAGREGDTQYF
TRBV27,TRBD1,.,TRBJ2-7,TGTGCCAGCAGTAAGACAGGGGGCGGCTACGAGCAGTACTTC,CASSKTGGGYEQYF
TRBV30,.,.,TRBJ1-2,TGTGCCTGGAGTGTACAATCGGGGGGCTACACCTTC,CAWSVQSGGYTF
TRBV28,.,.,TRBJ1-1,TGTGCAAGCTCGGTGAACACTGAAGCTTTCTTT,CASSVNTEAFF
TRBV5-1,.,.,TRBJ2-3,TGCGCCAGCAGCTTGGCCCCGGGGATAGATGAGGTAGATACGCAGTATTTT,CASSLAPGIDEVDTQYF
TRBV19,.,.,TRBJ2-3,TGTGCCAGTAGTATTGACGGTAGCGGACCCACAGATACGCAGTATTTT,CASSIDGSGPTDTQYF